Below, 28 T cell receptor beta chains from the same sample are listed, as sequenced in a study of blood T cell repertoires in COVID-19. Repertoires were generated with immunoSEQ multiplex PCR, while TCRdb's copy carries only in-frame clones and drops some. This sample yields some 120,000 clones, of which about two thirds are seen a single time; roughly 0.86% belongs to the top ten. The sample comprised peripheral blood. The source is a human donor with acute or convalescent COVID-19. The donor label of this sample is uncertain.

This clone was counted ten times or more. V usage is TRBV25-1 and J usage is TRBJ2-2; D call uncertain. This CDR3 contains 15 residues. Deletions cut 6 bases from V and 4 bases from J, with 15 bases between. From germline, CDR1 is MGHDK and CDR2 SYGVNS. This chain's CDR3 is CASSPALAGTGELFF. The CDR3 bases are TGTGCCAGCAGCCCGGCCCTGGCAGGCACCGGGGAGCTGTTTTTT.

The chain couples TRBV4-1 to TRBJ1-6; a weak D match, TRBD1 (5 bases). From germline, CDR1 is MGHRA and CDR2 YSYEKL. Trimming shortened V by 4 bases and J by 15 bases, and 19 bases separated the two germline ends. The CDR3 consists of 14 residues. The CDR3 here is CASSRESTAGDLHF. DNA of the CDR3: TGCGCCAGCAGCCGCGAATCCACGGCGGGGGACCTCCACTTT.

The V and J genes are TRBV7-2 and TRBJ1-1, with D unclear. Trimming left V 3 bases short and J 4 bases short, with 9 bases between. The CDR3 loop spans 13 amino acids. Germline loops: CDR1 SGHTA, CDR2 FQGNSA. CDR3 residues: CASSLKRGTEAFF. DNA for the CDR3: TGTGCCAGCAGCTTGAAGAGAGGCACTGAAGCTTTCTTT.

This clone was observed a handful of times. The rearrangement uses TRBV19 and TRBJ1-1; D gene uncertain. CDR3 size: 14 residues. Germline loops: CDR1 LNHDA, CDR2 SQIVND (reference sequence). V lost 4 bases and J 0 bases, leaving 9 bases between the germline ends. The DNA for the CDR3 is TGTGCCAGTAGTAGCCACGCGATGAACACTGAAGCTTTCTTT. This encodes CASSSHAMNTEAFF.

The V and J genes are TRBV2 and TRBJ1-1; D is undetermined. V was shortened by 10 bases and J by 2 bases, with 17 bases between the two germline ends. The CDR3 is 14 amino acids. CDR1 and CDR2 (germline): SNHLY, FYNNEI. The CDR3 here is CATCQPLRNTEAFF. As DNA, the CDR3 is TGTGCCACCTGTCAACCGTTGAGAAACACTGAAGCTTTCTTT.

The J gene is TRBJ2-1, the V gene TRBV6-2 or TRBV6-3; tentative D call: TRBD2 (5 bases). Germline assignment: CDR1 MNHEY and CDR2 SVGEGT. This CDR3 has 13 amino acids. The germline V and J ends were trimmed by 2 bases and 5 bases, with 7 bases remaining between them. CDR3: CASSYPGNNEQFF. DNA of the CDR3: TGTGCCAGCAGTTACCCGGGAAACAATGAGCAGTTCTTC.

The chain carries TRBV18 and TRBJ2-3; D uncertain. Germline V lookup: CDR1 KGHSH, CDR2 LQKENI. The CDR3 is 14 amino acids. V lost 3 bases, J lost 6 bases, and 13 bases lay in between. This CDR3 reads CASSPLGSRDTQYF. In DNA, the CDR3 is TGTGCCAGCTCACCTCTCGGGTCTCGGGATACGCAGTATTTT.

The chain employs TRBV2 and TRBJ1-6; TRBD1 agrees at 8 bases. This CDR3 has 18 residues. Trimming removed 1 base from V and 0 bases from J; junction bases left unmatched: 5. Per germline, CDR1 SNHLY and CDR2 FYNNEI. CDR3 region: CASSEEGQGSSYNSPLHF. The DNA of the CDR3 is TGTGCCAGCAGTGAAGAAGGACAGGGAAGCTCCTATAATTCACCCCTCCACTTT.

CDR3 amino acids: CASSYSPGRDEQYV. Written as DNA, the CDR3 is TGTGCCAGCAGTTACTCCCCTGGGCGGGACGAGCAGTACGTC. This chain connects TRBV6-5 to TRBJ2-7, with a weak D call TRBD2 (5 bases). The CDR3 loop spans 14 amino acids. The V end was cut by 0 bases, the J end by 5 bases, with 11 bases between. The germline V gene has CDR1 MNHEY and CDR2 SVGAGI.

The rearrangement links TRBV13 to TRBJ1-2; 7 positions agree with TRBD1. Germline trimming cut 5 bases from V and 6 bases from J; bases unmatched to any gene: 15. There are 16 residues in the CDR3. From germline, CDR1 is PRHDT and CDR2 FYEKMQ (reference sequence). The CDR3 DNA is TGTGCCAGCAGCCCAACAGGGGACCTCCAATTGAATGGCTACACCTTC. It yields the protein CASSPTGDLQLNGYTF.

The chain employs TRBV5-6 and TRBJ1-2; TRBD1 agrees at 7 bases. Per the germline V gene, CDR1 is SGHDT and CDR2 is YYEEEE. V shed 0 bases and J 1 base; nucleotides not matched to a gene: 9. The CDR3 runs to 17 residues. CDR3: CASSLDGAGGGNYGYTF. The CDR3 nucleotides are TGTGCCAGCAGCTTGGACGGGGCAGGGGGAGGTAACTATGGCTACACCTTC.

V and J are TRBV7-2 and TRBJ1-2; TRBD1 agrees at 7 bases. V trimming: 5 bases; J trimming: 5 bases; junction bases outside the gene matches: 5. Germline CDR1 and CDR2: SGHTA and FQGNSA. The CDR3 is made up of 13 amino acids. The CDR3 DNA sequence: TGTGCCAGCAGCCCGACAGGGCGTTATGGCTACACCTTC. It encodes CASSPTGRYGYTF.

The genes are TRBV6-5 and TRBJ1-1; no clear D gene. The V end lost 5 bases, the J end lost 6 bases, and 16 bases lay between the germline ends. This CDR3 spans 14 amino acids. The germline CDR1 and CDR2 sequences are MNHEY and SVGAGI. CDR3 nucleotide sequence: TGTGCCAGCAGTCTTACCGGGTCCATTTCTGAAGCTTTCTTT. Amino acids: CASSLTGSISEAFF.

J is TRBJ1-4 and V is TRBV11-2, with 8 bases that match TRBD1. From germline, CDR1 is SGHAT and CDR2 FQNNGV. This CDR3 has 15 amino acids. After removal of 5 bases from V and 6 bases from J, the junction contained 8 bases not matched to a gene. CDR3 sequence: CASSTTGTGHEKLFF. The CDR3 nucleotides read TGTGCCAGCAGCACTACCGGGACAGGACATGAAAAACTGTTTTTT.

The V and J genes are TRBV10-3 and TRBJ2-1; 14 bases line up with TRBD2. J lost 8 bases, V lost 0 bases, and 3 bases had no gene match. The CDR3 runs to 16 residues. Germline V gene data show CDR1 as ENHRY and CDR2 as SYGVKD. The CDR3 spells CAISESGLAGVDEQFF. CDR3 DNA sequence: TGTGCCATCAGTGAGTCGGGACTAGCGGGGGTCGATGAGCAGTTCTTC.

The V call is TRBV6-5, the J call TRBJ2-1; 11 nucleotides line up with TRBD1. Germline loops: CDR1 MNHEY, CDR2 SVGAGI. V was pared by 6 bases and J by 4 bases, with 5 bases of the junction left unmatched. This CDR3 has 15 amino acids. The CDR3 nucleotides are TGTGCCAGCAGGCCGGACAGGGGGCTATACAATGAGCAGTTCTTC. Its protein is CASRPDRGLYNEQFF.

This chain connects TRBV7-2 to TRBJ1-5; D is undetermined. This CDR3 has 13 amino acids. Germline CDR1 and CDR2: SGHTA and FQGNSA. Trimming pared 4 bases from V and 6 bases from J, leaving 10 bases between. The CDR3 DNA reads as TGTGCCAGCAGCTCGGAGGCCTTTCAGCCCCAGCATTTT. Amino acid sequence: CASSSEAFQPQHF.

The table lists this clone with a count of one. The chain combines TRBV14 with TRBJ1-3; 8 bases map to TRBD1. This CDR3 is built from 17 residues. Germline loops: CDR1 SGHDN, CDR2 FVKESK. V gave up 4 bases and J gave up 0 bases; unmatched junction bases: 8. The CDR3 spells CASSLVTRGPSGNTIYF. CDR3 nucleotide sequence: TGTGCCAGCAGCCTGGTTACCAGGGGGCCCTCTGGAAACACCATATATTTT. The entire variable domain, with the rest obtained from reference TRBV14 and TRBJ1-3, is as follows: EAGVTQFPSHSVIEKGQTVTLRCDPISGHDNLYWYRRVMGKEIKFLLHFVKESKQDESGMPNNRFLAERTGGTYSTLKVQPAELEDSGVYFCASSLVTRGPSGNTIYFGEGSWLTVV.

The chain's CDR3 is CAISGLAGESTDTQYF. CDR3 nucleotide sequence: TGTGCCATCAGTGGACTAGCGGGGGAGAGCACAGATACGCAGTATTTT. The chain recombines TRBV10-3 with TRBJ2-3; TRBD2 aligns across 12 bases. Losses at the gene ends were 4 bases for V and 0 bases for J; bases not matched to a gene: 2. The V gene's germline CDR1 is ENHRY and CDR2 SYGVKD. This CDR3 has 16 amino acids.

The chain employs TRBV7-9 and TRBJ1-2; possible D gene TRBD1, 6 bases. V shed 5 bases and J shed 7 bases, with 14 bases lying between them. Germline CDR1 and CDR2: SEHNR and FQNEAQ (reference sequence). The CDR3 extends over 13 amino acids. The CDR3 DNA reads TGTGCCAGCAGCAAGAGAACAGGGTCTGGCTACACCTTC. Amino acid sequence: CASSKRTGSGYTF.

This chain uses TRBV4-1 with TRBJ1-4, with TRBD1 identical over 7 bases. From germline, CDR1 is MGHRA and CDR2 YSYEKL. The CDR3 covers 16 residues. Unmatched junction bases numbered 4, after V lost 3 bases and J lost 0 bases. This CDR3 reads CASSHRQGATNEKLFF. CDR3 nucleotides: TGCGCCAGCAGCCACAGGCAGGGGGCAACTAATGAAAAACTGTTTTTT.

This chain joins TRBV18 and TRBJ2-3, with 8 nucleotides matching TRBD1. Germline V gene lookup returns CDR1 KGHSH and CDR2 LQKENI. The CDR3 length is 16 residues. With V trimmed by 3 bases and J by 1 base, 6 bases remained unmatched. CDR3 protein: CASSPGTGGGTDTQYF. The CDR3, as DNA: TGTGCCAGCTCACCTGGGACAGGTGGAGGCACAGATACGCAGTATTTT.

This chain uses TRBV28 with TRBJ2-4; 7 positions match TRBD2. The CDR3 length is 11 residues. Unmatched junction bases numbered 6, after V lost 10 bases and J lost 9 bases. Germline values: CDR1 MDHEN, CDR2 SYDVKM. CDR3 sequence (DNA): TGTGCCACGGGGACTATTGGCATTCAGTACTTC. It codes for CATGTIGIQYF. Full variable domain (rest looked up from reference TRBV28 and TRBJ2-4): DVKVTQSSRYLVKRTGEKVFLECVQDMDHENMFWYRQDPGLGLRLIYFSYDVKMKEKGDIPEGYSVSREKKERFSLILESASTNQTSMYLCATGTIGIQYFGAGTRLSVL.

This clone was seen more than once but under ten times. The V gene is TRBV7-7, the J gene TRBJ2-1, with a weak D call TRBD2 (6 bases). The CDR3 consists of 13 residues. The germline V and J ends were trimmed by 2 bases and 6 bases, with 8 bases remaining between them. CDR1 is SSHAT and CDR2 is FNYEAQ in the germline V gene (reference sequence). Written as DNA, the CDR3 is TGTGCCAGCAGCTTATTCGGGGGCAATGAGCAGTTCTTC. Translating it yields CASSLFGGNEQFF.

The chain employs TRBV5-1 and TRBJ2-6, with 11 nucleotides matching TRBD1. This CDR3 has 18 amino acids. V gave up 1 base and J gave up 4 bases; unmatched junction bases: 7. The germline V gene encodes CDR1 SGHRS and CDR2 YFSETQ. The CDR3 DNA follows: TGCGCCAGCAGCTTGCGCGGACAGGGGGCGCCCGGGGCCAACGTCCTGACTTTC. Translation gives CASSLRGQGAPGANVLTF.

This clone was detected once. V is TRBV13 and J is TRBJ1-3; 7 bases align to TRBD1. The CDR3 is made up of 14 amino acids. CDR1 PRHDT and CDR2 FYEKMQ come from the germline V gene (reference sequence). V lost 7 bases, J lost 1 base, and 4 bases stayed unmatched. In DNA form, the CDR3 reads TGTGCCAGCAAACAGGGGATATCTGGAAACACCATATATTTT. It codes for CASKQGISGNTIYF.

Here the CDR3 reads CASSLVRGNTGELFF. As DNA, the CDR3 is TGTGCCAGCAGCTTAGTTCGGGGGAACACCGGGGAGCTGTTTTTT. The chain has TRBV7-9 and TRBJ2-2, with D maybe TRBD2 (5 bases). Trimming took 1 base from V and 1 from J, leaving 7 bases between them. This CDR3 comprises 15 residues. Per germline, CDR1 SEHNR and CDR2 FQNEAQ (reference sequence).

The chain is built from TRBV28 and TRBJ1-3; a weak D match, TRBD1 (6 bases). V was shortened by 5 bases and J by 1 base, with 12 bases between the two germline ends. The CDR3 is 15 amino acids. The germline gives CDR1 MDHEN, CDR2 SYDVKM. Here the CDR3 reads CASSKKQGSGNTIYF. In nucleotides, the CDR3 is TGTGCCAGCAGTAAAAAACAGGGATCTGGAAACACCATATATTTT.